A selection of T cell receptor beta chains follows, all from one sample in a study of blood T cell repertoires in COVID-19. Sequencing used immunoSEQ multiplex PCR; TCRdb keeps in-frame clones, though not all of them. Among fewer than 200,000 clones listed, roughly 85% were seen once. The source material was peripheral blood. These receptors were obtained from a man aged 55 to 70 with active or convalescent COVID-19. CDR3s include the opening cysteine and the closing phenylalanine or tryptophan. D genes are given only for firm matches. Where a row states a size, it is once, few, many or the class of an expanded clone; other rows omit it.

V gene	D gene	clone size	J gene	CDR3 protein
TRBV21-1	.	.	TRBJ1-5	CASSKEGGQKPVGNQPQHF
TRBV2	.	.	TRBJ1-5	CASSEEQNFNQPQHF
TRBV9	.	once	TRBJ2-3	CASTSERLTDTQYF
TRBV28	TRBD1	.	TRBJ1-6	CASRDYRGLSYNSPLHF
TRBV29-1	TRBD1	.	TRBJ2-7	CSVEDLGQGTGEQYF
TRBV27	.	.	TRBJ1-1	CASSLGQNTEAFF
TRBV30	.	.	TRBJ1-1	CAWSVPSFTRDTEAFF
TRBV19	.	.	TRBJ1-5	CASRTVNQPQHF
TRBV19	TRBD1	.	TRBJ1-2	CASSTLQGTSEGCF
TRBV2	.	.	TRBJ1-2	CASSEIRSYGYTF
TRBV23-1	.	.	TRBJ2-7	CASRDSLLSYEQYF
TRBV30	.	.	TRBJ2-3	CAWSPRTSTDTQYF
TRBV7-3	TRBD1	.	TRBJ1-1	CASSQGGQANTEAFF